The 4 T cell receptor beta chains given below trace back to one sample, sequenced in a study of vaccination effects on CD4 cells after COVID-19. No antigen is known for these receptors. The ViraFEST assay expanded antigen-specific CD4+ T cells with viral peptide pools before sequencing. Isolating CD4+ T cells followed less than 11 days of culture. By PCR, the person was confirmed to have had SARS-CoV-2 infection between March and December 2020. Clones were read by immunoSEQ multiplex PCR, and TCRdb kept only the in-frame ones, dropping some. The table has tens of thousands of clones, about 80% seen once. Sequences were derived from CD4+ T cells from PBMCs cultured with a peptide pool, sampled before COVID-19 vaccination. The receptors were gathered from a human donor who had a prior SARS-CoV-2 infection.

The chain carries TRBV20-1 and TRBJ2-2; TRBD1 or TRBD2 may be the D gene (5 bases each). Trimming shortened V by 3 bases and J by 5 bases, and 28 bases separated the two germline ends. The CDR3 spans 19 residues. Germline V gene sequence: CDR1 DFQATT, CDR2 SNEGSKA (reference sequence). CDR3 bases: TGCAGTGCTAGTTGTTACACGACCGGGACCCGGAGATGGACCGGGGAGCTGTTTTTT. This sequence encodes CSASCYTTGTRRWTGELFF.

V is TRBV20-1 and J is TRBJ2-1; 11 bases align to TRBD2. CDR3 size: 17 residues. In germline, CDR1 is DFQATT, CDR2 SNEGSKA (reference sequence). V lost 3 bases and J lost 3; bases outside the gene matches: 10. The CDR3 is CSASGWRLAGNYNEQFF. Here the CDR3 DNA reads TGCAGTGCTAGTGGGTGGCGACTAGCGGGAAACTACAATGAGCAGTTCTTC.

This clone was seen more than once but under ten times. This chain uses TRBV2 with TRBJ2-1, with no clear D. Germline V gives CDR1 SNHLY, CDR2 FYNNEI. The CDR3 consists of 11 residues. The V and J ends lost 7 bases and 3 bases respectively, with 4 bases between them. DNA for the CDR3: TGTGCCAGCACGGTCTACAATGAGCAGTTCTTC. Encoded protein: CASTVYNEQFF.

This rearrangement joins TRBV2 to TRBJ2-3, with TRBD2 matching 9 bases. The germline V gene encodes CDR1 SNHLY and CDR2 FYNNEI. The CDR3 extends over 14 amino acids. J gave up 4 bases and V 4 bases, and 3 bases lay outside the gene matches. The CDR3, as DNA: TGTGCCAGCAGTGCGGAGCGGGGGGCAGATACGCAGTATTTT. Translating gives CASSAERGADTQYF.